These 9 T cell receptor beta chains originate from one sample sequenced in a study of T cells after yellow fever vaccination. One entry per CDR3 protein, called by TCRdb with MiXCR from the 5' RACE reads. This sample has 200,000 to 300,000 distinct CDR3 sequences, with 5.5% to 8.5% found just once. The sample was CD4+ T cells sorted from PBMCs, taken on the day of the yellow fever booster vaccination. The origin of the receptors is a young man who received the YFV17D yellow fever vaccine.

There are many counts of this clonotype. V is TRBV29-1 and J is TRBJ2-2; the match to TRBD2 covers 8 bases. V trimming: 0 bases; J trimming: 2 bases; junction bases outside the gene matches: 5. The CDR3 length is 16 residues. Germline lookup yields CDR1 SQVTM and CDR2 ANQGSEA. The CDR3 region is CSVEDRAGVNTGELFF. The CDR3 bases are TGCAGCGTTGAAGATCGAGCGGGAGTTAACACCGGGGAGCTGTTTTTT.

The chain couples TRBV25-1 to TRBJ1-1; D is ambiguous. CDR1 and CDR2 from the germline V gene are MGHDK and SYGVNS. The CDR3 is 13 amino acids. Trimming took 7 bases from V and 2 from J, leaving 11 bases between them. CDR3 sequence: CASIGTRNTEAFF. The CDR3 nucleotides are TGTGCCAGCATCGGCACTCGTAACACTGAAGCTTTCTTT. Full variable domain (rest looked up from reference TRBV25-1 and TRBJ1-1): EADIYQTPRYLVIGTGKKITLECSQTMGHDKMYWYQQDPGMELHLIHYSYGVNSTEKGDLSSESTVSRIRTEHFPLTLESARPSHTSQYLCASIGTRNTEAFFGQGTRLTVV.

This clonotype was counted at least ten times. V gene TRBV14 combines with J gene TRBJ2-1, with 11 bases aligning to TRBD2. V dropped 1 base and J dropped 7; count of bases not matched to a gene: 6. CDR1 is SGHDN and CDR2 is FVKESK in the germline V gene. CDR3 length equals 16 residues. The CDR3 is CASSQGQLAGVNEQFF. Written as DNA, the CDR3 is TGTGCCAGCAGCCAAGGTCAACTAGCGGGGGTTAATGAGCAGTTCTTC.

This clonotype occurred many times. The chain employs TRBV28 and TRBJ2-4, with D hard to call. Germline-derived CDR1 and CDR2 are MDHEN and SYDVKM. V lost 11 bases, J lost 0 bases, and 11 bases lay in between. This CDR3 is 13 amino acids long. The CDR3 DNA sequence: TGTGCCTGCTCCGAAGTAGCCAAAAACATTCAGTACTTC. Protein product: CACSEVAKNIQYF.

This clonotype has ten or more counts. V and J are TRBV20-1 and TRBJ2-5; TRBD2 matches 11 bases. Looked up from germline, CDR1 is DFQATT and CDR2 is SNEGSKA (reference sequence). The CDR3 extends over 13 amino acids. With 7 bases clipped from V and 3 bases from J, the junction kept 4 bases outside the gene matches. The CDR3 sequence: CSVTTSGKETQYF. The DNA of the CDR3 is TGCAGTGTTACGACTAGCGGGAAAGAGACCCAGTACTTC.

The chain recombines TRBV14 with TRBJ1-1; D is undetermined. CDR3 size: 13 residues. CDR1 and CDR2 (germline): SGHDN, FVKESK. Trimming left V 4 bases short and J 0 bases short, with 6 bases between. The CDR3 loop is CASSRLLNTEAFF. The CDR3 DNA reads TGTGCCAGCAGCCGCCTATTGAACACTGAAGCTTTCTTT.

This clonotype has only a few counts. This chain joins TRBV18 and TRBJ2-6; D is uncertain. Per germline, CDR1 KGHSH and CDR2 LQKENI. Trimming shortened V by 3 bases and J by 7 bases, and 13 bases separated the two germline ends. The CDR3 covers 15 residues. CDR3 bases: TGTGCCAGCTCACCTACCTCGGATGCTGCCAACGTCCTGACTTTC. It codes for CASSPTSDAANVLTF.

This clonotype occurred many times. The chain is built from TRBV7-2 and TRBJ2-7; perhaps TRBD2 as D (5 bases). The germline V gene encodes CDR1 SGHTA and CDR2 FQGNSA. The CDR3 runs to 14 residues. The ends were cut back, 2 bases at V and 4 bases at J, with 12 bases in the middle. The CDR3: CASSLMPDSYEQYF. In DNA, the CDR3 is TGTGCCAGCAGCTTAATGCCGGACTCATACGAGCAGTACTTC. The entire variable domain, with the rest obtained from reference TRBV7-2 and TRBJ2-7, is as follows: GAGVSQSPSNKVTEKGKDVELRCDPISGHTALYWYRQSLGQGLEFLIYFQGNSAPDKSGLPSDRFSAERTGGSVSTLTIQRTQQEDSAVYLCASSLMPDSYEQYFGPGTRLTVT.

In its sample, this clonotype was seen many times. J is TRBJ2-1 and V is TRBV2, with D perhaps given as TRBD1 or TRBD2 (5 bases each). The CDR3 loop spans 15 amino acids. V lost 8 bases and J 4 bases, leaving 18 bases between the germline ends. Germline lookup yields CDR1 SNHLY and CDR2 FYNNEI. CDR3 nucleotides: TGTGCCAGCGCAGCCGGGGCCCGCCCTTACAATGAGCAGTTCTTC. This codes for CASAAGARPYNEQFF.